This TCR beta chain was captured in a study of type 1 and type 2 diabetes patients. Looking at the study overall: The cohort mixed type 1 diabetes, type 2 diabetes and nondiabetic donors. Magnetic bead positive selection isolated CD4+ or CD8+ T cells from PBMCs.

PCR was run on genomic DNA. The TCR beta CDR3 region was amplified using 30 forward and 13 reverse primers. MiXCR, applied by TCRdb to the multiplex PCR reads, yields one record per CDR3 protein. Seen here are fewer than 350,000 distinct CDR3 sequences, more than 40% observed once, and the top ten hold around 13%. Study findings and constraints: Some HECs seen only in T1D might also appear in more T2D or control samples.

This clonotype has ten or more counts. Its antigen remains unidentified. Trimming took 6 bases from V and 3 from J; bases not matched to a gene: 13. The V gene's germline CDR1 is MGHDK and CDR2 SYGVNS. The CDR3 covers 18 residues. Sequenced material: peripheral blood mononuclear cells (PBMCs). The chain recombines TRBV25-1 with TRBJ1-4; 10 bases fit TRBD1. This sequence was found in a man aged 18 to 29 with type 2 diabetes. CDR3 sequence (DNA): TGTGCCAGCAGCGATACGAGGGACAGGGGATTCTCTAATGAAAAACTGTTTTTT. It encodes CASSDTRDRGFSNEKLFF. The whole variable domain, filled in from reference TRBV25-1 and TRBJ1-4, reads EADIYQTPRYLVIGTGKKITLECSQTMGHDKMYWYQQDPGMELHLIHYSYGVNSTEKGDLSSESTVSRIRTEHFPLTLESARPSHTSQYLCASSDTRDRGFSNEKLFFGSGTQLSVL.